Listed below are T cell receptor beta chains from one sample, sequenced in a study of CD8 T cells in Susac syndrome. One entry per CDR3 protein results from TCRdb running MiXCR on the immunoSEQ multiplex PCR reads. The table lists around 180,000 distinct CDR3 sequences, approximately 95% of them singletons, with roughly 0.16% in the top ten. The material sequenced was CD8+ T cells from PBMCs. These receptors were collected from a human donor with multiple sclerosis. Both conserved end residues are part of each CDR3. The D gene is left open where the match is weak. Some rows have no size entry. The others give once, few or many, or a class for an expanded clone.

j_call d_call clone_size v_call cdr3_aa cdr3_nt
TRBJ1-1 NA NA TRBV5-1 CASSPQYLTEAFF TGCGCCAGCAGCCCGCAGTACTTAACTGAAGCTTTCTTT
TRBJ2-1 TRBD2 NA TRBV27 CASSLAGGYDEQFF TGTGCCAGCAGTTTAGCGGGAGGTTACGATGAGCAGTTCTTC
TRBJ2-1 NA NA TRBV28 CASSLIQGNEQFF TGTGCCAGCAGTTTAATACAGGGCAATGAGCAGTTCTTC
TRBJ2-3 NA NA TRBV7-9 CASSLDGGGGTQYF TGTGCCAGCAGCTTAGACGGGGGCGGCGGTACGCAGTATTTT
TRBJ2-7 TRBD2 once TRBV7-9 CASSSGGLAGVYDEQYF TGTGCCAGCAGCTCGGGGGGACTAGCGGGAGTTTACGACGAGCAGTACTTC
TRBJ1-1 NA NA TRBV27 CASSRPDGRTEAFF TGTGCCAGCAGTAGACCCGACGGGCGCACTGAAGCTTTCTTT
TRBJ2-5 NA NA TRBV29-1 CSVSIEGETQYF TGCAGCGTCTCTATTGAGGGAGAGACCCAGTACTTC
TRBJ2-4 TRBD2 NA TRBV11-2 CASSDTGAGIAKNIQYF TGTGCCAGCAGCGACACGGGAGCGGGAATAGCCAAAAACATTCAGTACTTC
TRBJ2-1 NA NA TRBV28 CASSWPLNEQFF TGTGCCAGCAGTTGGCCTTTGAATGAGCAGTTCTTC
TRBJ1-5 NA NA TRBV9 CASSVDGGNNQPQHF TGTGCCAGCAGCGTAGACGGGGGCAACAATCAGCCCCAGCATTTT
TRBJ2-2 TRBD1 NA TRBV9 CASSARDRVTGELFF TGTGCCAGCAGCGCCCGGGACAGAGTCACCGGGGAGCTGTTTTTT
TRBJ2-3 TRBD2 NA TRBV20-1 CSASLGLAADTQYF TGCAGTGCTAGCTTGGGACTAGCCGCAGATACGCAGTATTTT
TRBJ2-2 NA few TRBV29-1 CSVDRAGDTGELFF TGCAGCGTTGATAGGGCTGGGGACACCGGGGAGCTGTTTTTT
TRBJ2-4 NA NA TRBV2 CASGWDPPDIQYF TGTGCCAGCGGCTGGGATCCCCCTGACATTCAGTACTTC
TRBJ1-1 NA NA TRBV6-6 CASSYSPGRVETEAFF TGTGCCAGCAGTTACTCGCCAGGGAGGGTCGAGACTGAAGCTTTCTTT
TRBJ2-1 NA NA TRBV28 CASTRRPIGEEQFF TGTGCCAGCACTAGGAGGCCAATAGGGGAGGAGCAGTTCTTC
TRBJ1-2 NA NA TRBV7-9 CASSVPRQDLVHYGYTF TGTGCCAGCAGCGTTCCCCGACAGGACTTGGTTCACTATGGCTACACCTTC
TRBJ1-5 NA NA TRBV20-1 CSASEVRQPQHF TGCAGTGCTAGCGAAGTACGTCAGCCCCAGCATTTT
TRBJ2-7 NA NA TRBV4-1 CASSPSGTGSGEQYF TGCGCCAGCAGCCCCTCCGGAACAGGGAGTGGCGAGCAGTACTTC
TRBJ2-7 TRBD1 NA TRBV12-3/TRBV12-4 CASSHGTGGWEQYF TGTGCCAGCAGTCACGGGACAGGGGGTTGGGAGCAGTACTTC